Listed below are T cell receptor beta chains from one sample, sequenced in a study of shared clonotypes between healthy human individuals. Method: immunoSEQ multiplex PCR; TCRdb's copy keeps in-frame clones and lacks some. The data show over a million clones, 95% to 97% seen once. Material for sequencing was naive CD4+ T cells sorted from blood. Source of these receptors: a man younger than 45 in good health. Both conserved end residues are part of each CDR3. Fields, in order: D gene, clone size, V gene, J gene, CDR3 protein, CDR3 DNA. D genes are given only for firm matches. Expanded clones get a size class; other rows say once, few or many, or leave the size out.

D: TRBD2; size: .; V: TRBV27; J: TRBJ2-3; CDR3: CASRLLAGSTDTQYF; DNA: TGTGCCAGCAGACTACTAGCGGGAAGCACAGATACGCAGTATTTT
D: .; size: .; V: TRBV28; J: TRBJ1-1; CDR3: CASSAGTLNTEAFF; DNA: TGTGCCAGCAGTGCCGGGACCTTGAACACTGAAGCTTTCTTT
D: TRBD2; size: .; V: TRBV9; J: TRBJ2-3; CDR3: CASSVALRPPGLAGASTDTQYF; DNA: TGTGCCAGCAGCGTAGCCCTCCGGCCCCCGGGACTAGCGGGTGCTAGCACAGATACGCAGTATTTT
D: TRBD1; size: .; V: TRBV7-6; J: TRBJ1-5; CDR3: CASSLGQGDNQPQHF; DNA: TGTGCCAGCAGCTTAGGACAGGGGGACAATCAGCCCCAGCATTTT
D: TRBD2; size: .; V: TRBV29-1; J: TRBJ2-1; CDR3: CSAEREIEQFF; DNA: TGCAGCGCTGAGCGGGAGATTGAGCAGTTCTTC
D: .; size: .; V: TRBV28; J: TRBJ1-5; CDR3: CASSTLGSNQPQHF; DNA: TGTGCCAGCAGCACCCTAGGCAGCAATCAGCCCCAGCATTTT
D: TRBD2; size: .; V: TRBV27; J: TRBJ2-7; CDR3: CASSPSGDDEQYF; DNA: TGTGCCAGCAGTCCTAGCGGGGACGACGAGCAGTACTTC
D: .; size: .; V: TRBV7-9; J: TRBJ2-3; CDR3: CASSLKGSVSDTQYF; DNA: TGTGCCAGCAGCTTAAAGGGTAGTGTTTCAGATACGCAGTATTTT
D: .; size: .; V: TRBV30; J: TRBJ1-2; CDR3: CAWSWSRIDYGYTF; DNA: TGTGCCTGGAGTTGGAGCAGGATTGACTATGGCTACACCTTC
D: .; size: .; V: TRBV18; J: TRBJ2-3; CDR3: CASSPSVADTQYF; DNA: TGTGCCAGCTCACCAAGTGTTGCTGATACGCAGTATTTT
D: TRBD2; size: .; V: TRBV4-1; J: TRBJ2-7; CDR3: CASSQTSGPLPYEQYF; DNA: TGCGCCAGCAGCCAAACTAGCGGGCCGCTCCCCTACGAGCAGTACTTC
D: TRBD1; size: .; V: TRBV5-4; J: TRBJ2-1; CDR3: CASSIATGVAYNEQFF; DNA: TGTGCCAGCAGCATCGCGACAGGGGTCGCCTACAATGAGCAGTTCTTC
D: .; size: .; V: TRBV11-3; J: TRBJ2-1; CDR3: CASSGRANEQFF; DNA: TGTGCCAGCAGCGGGCGGGCCAATGAGCAGTTCTTC
D: TRBD1; size: .; V: TRBV7-6; J: TRBJ2-7; CDR3: CASSFTGGALSYEQYF; DNA: TGTGCCAGCAGCTTTACAGGGGGCGCGCTCTCCTACGAGCAGTACTTC
D: TRBD2; size: .; V: TRBV10-3; J: TRBJ2-2; CDR3: CAISELAGSAFANTGELFF; DNA: TGTGCCATCAGTGAACTAGCGGGTTCCGCTTTCGCGAACACCGGGGAGCTGTTTTTT
D: .; size: .; V: TRBV9; J: TRBJ1-2; CDR3: CASSVESNYGYTF; DNA: TGTGCCAGCAGCGTCGAGAGTAACTATGGCTACACCTTC
D: .; size: .; V: TRBV19; J: TRBJ1-5; CDR3: CASSPGKYSNQPQHF; DNA: TGTGCCAGTAGCCCTGGGAAATATAGCAATCAGCCCCAGCATTTT
D: TRBD2; size: .; V: TRBV6-1; J: TRBJ2-7; CDR3: CASSELAPAGGYEQYF; DNA: TGTGCCAGCAGTGAACTGGCCCCAGCGGGGGGCTACGAGCAGTACTTC
D: .; size: .; V: TRBV19; J: TRBJ2-7; CDR3: CASSRGEGPPHEQYF; DNA: TGTGCCAGTAGTAGGGGAGAGGGGCCCCCCCACGAGCAGTACTTC
D: .; size: .; V: TRBV5-1; J: TRBJ2-5; CDR3: CASSQRTQAETQYF; DNA: TGCGCCAGCAGCCAGCGGACTCAAGCAGAGACCCAGTACTTC
D: .; size: .; V: TRBV6-1; J: TRBJ2-5; CDR3: CAISRGVSETQYF; DNA: TGTGCCATCTCAAGAGGGGTCTCAGAGACCCAGTACTTC
D: TRBD1; size: .; V: TRBV18; J: TRBJ1-2; CDR3: CASSPPIPDRGSYGYTF; DNA: TGTGCCAGCTCACCACCTATCCCAGACAGGGGCTCCTATGGCTACACCTTC
D: TRBD1; size: .; V: TRBV6-1; J: TRBJ2-7; CDR3: CASSRDSDSTYEQYF; DNA: TGTGCCAGCAGTAGGGACAGCGACTCCACCTACGAGCAGTACTTC
D: .; size: .; V: TRBV5-1; J: TRBJ2-6; CDR3: CASSLTSSSSGANVLTF; DNA: TGCGCCAGCAGCTTGACTAGTTCTAGCTCTGGGGCCAACGTCCTGACTTTC
D: TRBD1; size: .; V: TRBV7-2; J: TRBJ2-7; CDR3: CASRPPGQGYEQYF; DNA: TGTGCCAGCAGGCCCCCGGGACAGGGGTACGAGCAGTACTTC
D: .; size: .; V: TRBV9; J: TRBJ2-5; CDR3: CASSPLGGSQETQYF; DNA: TGTGCCAGCAGCCCCCTAGGCGGCAGCCAAGAGACCCAGTACTTC
D: .; size: .; V: TRBV4-3; J: TRBJ1-3; CDR3: CASSQDVSGTGNTIYF; DNA: TGCGCCAGCAGCCAAGACGTGTCAGGGACTGGAAACACCATATATTTT
D: .; size: .; V: TRBV27; J: TRBJ1-1; CDR3: CASSLEPLRGYTEAFF; DNA: TGTGCCAGCAGTTTAGAACCCTTGAGGGGTTACACTGAAGCTTTCTTT
D: .; size: .; V: TRBV5-1; J: TRBJ2-5; CDR3: CASSLDVMQETQYF; DNA: TGCGCCAGCAGCTTGGACGTAATGCAAGAGACCCAGTACTTC
D: .; size: .; V: TRBV5-4; J: TRBJ2-5; CDR3: CASSLEGQETQYF; DNA: TGTGCCAGCAGCTTGGAGGGCCAAGAGACCCAGTACTTC
D: TRBD1; size: .; V: TRBV30; J: TRBJ1-5; CDR3: CAWEDRPNQPQHF; DNA: TGTGCCTGGGAGGACAGGCCCAATCAGCCCCAGCATTTT
D: TRBD1; size: .; V: TRBV10-3; J: TRBJ2-7; CDR3: CAISADRGNSYEQYF; DNA: TGTGCCATCAGTGCGGACAGGGGCAATTCCTACGAGCAGTACTTC
D: .; size: .; V: TRBV5-1; J: TRBJ2-3; CDR3: CASSEGPGDTQYF; DNA: TGCGCCAGCAGCGAGGGCCCCGGGGATACGCAGTATTTT
D: TRBD2; size: .; V: TRBV7-9; J: TRBJ2-3; CDR3: CASSRRTSGGGMDTQYF; DNA: TGTGCCAGCAGCCGCCGGACTAGCGGGGGGGGAATGGATACGCAGTATTTT
D: TRBD2; size: once; V: TRBV9; J: TRBJ2-1; CDR3: CASSGLAGETYNEQFF; DNA: TGTGCCAGCAGCGGCTTAGCGGGAGAAACCTACAATGAGCAGTTCTTC
D: TRBD2; size: .; V: TRBV5-1; J: TRBJ2-3; CDR3: CASSLSLAGATDTQYF; DNA: TGCGCCAGCAGCTTGTCTCTAGCGGGAGCCACAGATACGCAGTATTTT
D: TRBD1; size: .; V: TRBV11-3; J: TRBJ2-7; CDR3: CASSRAGQGYEQYF; DNA: TGTGCCAGCAGCCGAGCGGGACAGGGATACGAGCAGTACTTC
D: TRBD1; size: once; V: TRBV2; J: TRBJ1-5; CDR3: CASADRVGNQPQHF; DNA: TGTGCCAGCGCCGACAGGGTTGGAAATCAGCCCCAGCATTTT
D: TRBD2; size: .; V: TRBV14; J: TRBJ2-3; CDR3: CASSQDGSGGVAPGDTQYF; DNA: TGTGCCAGCAGCCAAGACGGGTCTGGGGGGGTAGCCCCAGGAGATACGCAGTATTTT
D: .; size: .; V: TRBV27; J: TRBJ2-2; CDR3: CASSLFLAGTGELFF; DNA: TGTGCCAGCAGTTTGTTTCTAGCAGGTACCGGGGAGCTGTTTTTT
D: .; size: .; V: TRBV5-1; J: TRBJ1-3; CDR3: CASSPPRGAGNTIYF; DNA: TGCGCCAGCAGCCCCCCGCGGGGCGCGGGAAACACCATATATTTT